These 16 T cell receptor beta chains came from one sample sequenced in a study of T cell changes during pregnancy in multiple sclerosis. The repertoire was sequenced with immunoSEQ multiplex PCR; TCRdb's copy has only in-frame clones and lacks some. The sample contains 35,000 to 55,000 clones, more than 85% of which appear only once. The source material was peripheral blood, sampled in the third trimester of pregnancy. Receptors were obtained from a female donor with multiple sclerosis, enrolled in a pregnancy study.

This chain joins TRBV6-5 and TRBJ2-7; 7 nucleotides align to TRBD2. This CDR3 region has 16 residues. With V trimmed by 3 bases and J by 3 bases, 11 bases remained unmatched. Germline CDR1 reads MNHEY; CDR2 reads SVGAGI. CDR3 loop: CASSYSRLASNYEQYF. CDR3 sequence (DNA): TGTGCCAGCAGTTATTCCAGACTAGCCTCTAACTACGAGCAGTACTTC.

The V gene is TRBV19, the J gene TRBJ2-2, with 8 nucleotides matching TRBD1. This CDR3 spans 14 amino acids. V was clipped by 6 bases and J by 3 bases; unmatched bases: 3. Germline V gene data show CDR1 as LNHDA and CDR2 as SQIVND (reference sequence). The CDR3 DNA follows: TGTGCCAGTAGACTGACAGGGGACACCGGGGAGCTGTTTTTT. Protein: CASRLTGDTGELFF.

The gene calls are TRBV5-5 and TRBJ2-5; 11 nucleotides agree with TRBD1. This CDR3 region has 15 residues. The V segment lost 4 bases and the J segment 1 base; nucleotides outside the gene matches: 3. Germline assignment: CDR1 SGHKS and CDR2 YYEKEE (reference sequence). The CDR3 sequence: CASSRTGGSQETQYF. The DNA of the CDR3 is TGTGCCAGCAGCCGGACAGGGGGCTCCCAAGAGACCCAGTACTTC.

This chain links TRBV2 with TRBJ2-7; D gene uncertain. V lost 7 bases to trimming and J lost 0 bases, with 19 bases between them. From germline, CDR1 is SNHLY and CDR2 FYNNEI. CDR3 length equals 16 residues. The CDR3 is CASIASLVGGSYEQYF. DNA for the CDR3: TGTGCCAGCATAGCCAGCCTTGTCGGTGGCTCCTACGAGCAGTACTTC.

J is TRBJ1-1 and V is TRBV18; a weak D match, TRBD1 (5 bases). Germline lookup yields CDR1 KGHSH and CDR2 LQKENI. The CDR3 length is 14 residues. V gave up 3 bases and J gave up 4 bases, with 12 bases separating them. The chain's CDR3 is CASSPEVRVTEAFF. The DNA of the CDR3 is TGTGCCAGCTCACCGGAAGTCAGGGTCACTGAAGCTTTCTTT.

The V and J genes are TRBV18 and TRBJ2-7; 8 bases fit TRBD2. The CDR3 is 15 amino acids. Trimming cost V 0 bases and J 6 bases; bases outside gene matches: 7. Germline CDR1 and CDR2: KGHSH and LQKENI. The CDR3 bases are TGTGCCAGCTCACCACCCCCAGCGGGAGCTTCCGAGCAGTACTTC. It codes for CASSPPPAGASEQYF.

The chain couples TRBV11-2 to TRBJ2-2; 8 bases align to TRBD1. The CDR3 is 13 residues long. Germline-derived CDR1 and CDR2 are SGHAT and FQNNGV. The junction had 4 bases not matched to a gene; V was cut back by 5 bases and J by 8 bases. For the CDR3, the DNA is TGTGCCAGCAGCCCGACAGGGGCAGGGGAGCTGTTTTTT. This gives the protein CASSPTGAGELFF. The whole variable domain, remainder taken from reference TRBV11-2 and TRBJ2-2, is EAGVAQSPRYKIIEKRQSVAFWCNPISGHATLYWYQQILGQGPKLLIQFQNNGVVDDSQLPKDRFSAERLKGVDSTLKIQPAKLEDSAVYLCASSPTGAGELFFGEGSRLTVL.

V is TRBV6-6 and J is TRBJ2-7, with D hard to call. CDR3 length: 12 amino acids. The V end was cut by 5 bases, the J end by 6 bases, with 11 bases between. Germline-derived CDR1 and CDR2 are MNHNY and SVGAGI (reference sequence). CDR3 protein: CASSSPAGEQYF. The CDR3 DNA reads TGTGCCAGCAGTAGCCCGGCAGGCGAGCAGTACTTC.

The V call is TRBV11-2, the J call TRBJ2-7, with D possibly being TRBD2 (6 bases). Per germline, CDR1 SGHAT and CDR2 FQNNGV. The CDR3 totals 13 residues. V gave up 5 bases and J gave up 7 bases, with 15 bases separating them. The CDR3 bases are TGTGCCAGCAGCCACGGGACTCCCTCTGAGCAGTACTTC. Amino acid sequence: CASSHGTPSEQYF.

A word on this clone: This sample also contains other DNA sequences that code for the same CDR3. This chain links TRBV7-3 with TRBJ2-3, with 8 positions matching TRBD2. The CDR3 is made up of 14 amino acids. V trimming: 3 bases; J trimming: 6 bases; junction bases outside the gene matches: 5. The germline V gene has CDR1 SGHTA and CDR2 FQGTGA. The CDR3 region is CASSLTGGPDTQYF. For the CDR3, the DNA is TGTGCCAGCAGCTTGACGGGAGGGCCGGATACGCAGTATTTT.

The chain is built from TRBV19 and TRBJ1-1, with 7 bases matching TRBD1. The V gene's germline CDR1 is LNHDA and CDR2 SQIVND (reference sequence). Trimming removed 2 bases from V and 0 bases from J; junction bases left unmatched: 9. The length of the CDR3 is 17 residues. DNA of the CDR3: TGTGCCAGTAGTATAATCAACCCGGGACAGATGAACACTGAAGCTTTCTTT. It translates to CASSIINPGQMNTEAFF.

The chain has TRBV5-1 and TRBJ1-2; TRBD1 matches at 7 bases. The CDR3 sequence is 16 residues long. The junction had 15 bases not matched to a gene; V was cut back by 5 bases and J by 5 bases. Germline V gene data show CDR1 as SGHRS and CDR2 as YFSETQ. CDR3 nucleotide sequence: TGCGCCAGCAGGTTACGGGACAGCTCTCCCGATTATGGCTACACCTTC. It encodes CASRLRDSSPDYGYTF.

This chain connects TRBV10-3 to TRBJ2-1, with TRBD2 identical over 14 bases. The V and J ends lost 10 bases and 7 bases, in that order; junction bases with no gene match: 9. The CDR3 covers 15 residues. Germline assignment: CDR1 ENHRY and CDR2 SYGVKD. The CDR3 DNA reads TGTGCCACCAAAAATGGACTAGCGGGAGGTAATGAGCAGTTCTTC. Amino acid sequence: CATKNGLAGGNEQFF.

The rearrangement links TRBV7-9 to TRBJ2-7, with D maybe TRBD2 (7 bases). This CDR3 has 14 amino acids. Between the trimmed V and J ends, which lost 7 bases and 4 bases, there was a span of 17 bases. The germline CDR1 and CDR2 sequences are SEHNR and FQNEAQ (reference sequence). CDR3: CASTPPGGGYEQYF. In DNA form, the CDR3 reads TGTGCCAGCACCCCGCCGGGGGGCGGGTACGAGCAGTACTTC.

This clone was recorded only once. The chain is built from TRBV28 and TRBJ1-5; 7 positions agree with TRBD1. V dropped 9 bases and J dropped 2; count of bases not matched to a gene: 16. Germline CDR1 reads MDHEN; CDR2 reads SYDVKM. The CDR3 extends over 17 amino acids. The CDR3 sequence: CASNPGQLKEGNQPQHF. The DNA of the CDR3 is TGTGCCAGTAATCCGGGACAGCTCAAAGAGGGCAATCAGCCCCAGCATTTT.

This chain uses TRBV7-6 with TRBJ2-3; 10 nucleotides align to TRBD2. CDR3 size: 15 residues. Trimming at V came to 5 bases and at J to 1 base, leaving 3 bases not matched to a gene. Germline CDR1 is SGHVS and CDR2 is FNYEAQ. This chain's CDR3 is CASSIGLAGTDTQYF. The CDR3 DNA reads as TGTGCCAGCAGCATCGGACTAGCGGGCACAGATACGCAGTATTTT.